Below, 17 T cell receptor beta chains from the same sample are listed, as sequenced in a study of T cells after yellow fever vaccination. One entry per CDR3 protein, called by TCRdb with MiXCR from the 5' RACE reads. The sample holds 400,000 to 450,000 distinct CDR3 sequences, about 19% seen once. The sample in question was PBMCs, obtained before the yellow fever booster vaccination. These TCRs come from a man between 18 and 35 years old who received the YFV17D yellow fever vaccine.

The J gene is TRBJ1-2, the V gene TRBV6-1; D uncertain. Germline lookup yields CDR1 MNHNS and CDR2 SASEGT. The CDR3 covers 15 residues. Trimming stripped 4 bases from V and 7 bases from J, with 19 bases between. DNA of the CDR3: TGTGCCAGCAGTGGGCAGCTGAGGAGGTCGTTTGGCTACACCTTC. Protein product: CASSGQLRRSFGYTF.

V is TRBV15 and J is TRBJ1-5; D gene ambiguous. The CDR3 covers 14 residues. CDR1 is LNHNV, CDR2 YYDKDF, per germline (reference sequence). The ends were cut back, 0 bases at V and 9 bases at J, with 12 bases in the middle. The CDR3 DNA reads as TGTGCCACCAGCAGAGATCAGGCAGCGGGGCCCCAGCATTTT. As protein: CATSRDQAAGPQHF.

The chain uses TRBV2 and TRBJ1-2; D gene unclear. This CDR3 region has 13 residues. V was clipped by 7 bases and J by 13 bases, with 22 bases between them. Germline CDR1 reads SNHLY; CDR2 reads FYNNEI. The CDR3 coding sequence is TGTGCCAGCACGGACGGAGAGTCGGGGTTCCCCACCTTC. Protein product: CASTDGESGFPTF.

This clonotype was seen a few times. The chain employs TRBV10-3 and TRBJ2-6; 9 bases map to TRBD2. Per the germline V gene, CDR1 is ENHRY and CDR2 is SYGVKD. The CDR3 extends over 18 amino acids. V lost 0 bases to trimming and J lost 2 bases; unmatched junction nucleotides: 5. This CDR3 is CAISESALAGPGANVLTF. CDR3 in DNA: TGTGCCATCAGTGAGTCAGCCCTAGCGGGGCCTGGGGCCAACGTCCTGACTTTC.

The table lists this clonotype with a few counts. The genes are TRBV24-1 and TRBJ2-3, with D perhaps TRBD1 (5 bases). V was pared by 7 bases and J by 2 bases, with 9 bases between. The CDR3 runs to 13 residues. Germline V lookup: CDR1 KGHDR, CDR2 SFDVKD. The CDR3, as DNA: TGTGCCACCAGACGACAGCTCACAGATACGCAGTATTTT. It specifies CATRRQLTDTQYF.

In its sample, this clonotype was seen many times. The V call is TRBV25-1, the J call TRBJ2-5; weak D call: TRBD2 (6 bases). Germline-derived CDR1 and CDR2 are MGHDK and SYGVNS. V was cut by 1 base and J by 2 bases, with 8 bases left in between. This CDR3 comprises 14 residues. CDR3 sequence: CASSEWREQETQYF. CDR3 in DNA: TGTGCCAGCAGTGAATGGAGGGAACAAGAGACCCAGTACTTC.

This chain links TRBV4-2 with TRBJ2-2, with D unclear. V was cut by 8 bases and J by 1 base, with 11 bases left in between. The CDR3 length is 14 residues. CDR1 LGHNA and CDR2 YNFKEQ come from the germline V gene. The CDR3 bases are TGTGCCAGCTCGTCTTTGGAGAACACCGGGGAGCTGTTTTTT. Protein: CASSSLENTGELFF.

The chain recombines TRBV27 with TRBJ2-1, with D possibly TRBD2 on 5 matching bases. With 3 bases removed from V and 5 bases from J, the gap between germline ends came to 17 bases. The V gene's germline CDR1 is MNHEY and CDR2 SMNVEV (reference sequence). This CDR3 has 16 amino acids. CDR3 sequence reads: CASSFVPGAGDNEQFF. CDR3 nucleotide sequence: TGTGCCAGCAGTTTCGTCCCGGGCGCCGGGGACAATGAGCAGTTCTTC.

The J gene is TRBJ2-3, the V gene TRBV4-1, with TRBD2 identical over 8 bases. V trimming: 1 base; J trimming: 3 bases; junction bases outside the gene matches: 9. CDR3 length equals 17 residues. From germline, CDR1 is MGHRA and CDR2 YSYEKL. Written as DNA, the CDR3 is TGCGCCAGCAGCCAAGGCCCTTCAGCGGGGGTAACAGATACGCAGTATTTT. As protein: CASSQGPSAGVTDTQYF.

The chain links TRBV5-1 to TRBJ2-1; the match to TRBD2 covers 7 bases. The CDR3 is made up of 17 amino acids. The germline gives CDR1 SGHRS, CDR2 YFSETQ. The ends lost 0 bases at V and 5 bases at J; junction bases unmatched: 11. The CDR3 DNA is TGCGCCAGCAGCTTGGTCCACCGGGACTACAAGAACAATGAGCAGTTCTTC. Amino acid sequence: CASSLVHRDYKNNEQFF.

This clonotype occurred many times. CDR3 nucleotides: TGTGCCAGCAGTTACTCTCCCGGGCCGGGGTACGAGCAGTACGTC. Its protein is CASSYSPGPGYEQYV. V is TRBV6-5 and J is TRBJ2-7; weak D call: TRBD2 (5 bases). CDR1 is MNHEY, CDR2 SVGAGI, per germline. V was pared by 0 bases and J by 4 bases, with 13 bases between. CDR3 size: 15 residues.

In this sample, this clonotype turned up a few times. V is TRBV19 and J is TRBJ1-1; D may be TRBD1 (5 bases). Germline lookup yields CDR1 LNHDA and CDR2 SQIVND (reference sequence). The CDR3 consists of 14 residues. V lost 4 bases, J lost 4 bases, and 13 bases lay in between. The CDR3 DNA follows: TGTGCCAGTAGTAGGGGGGAATTCGGCACTGAAGCTTTCTTT. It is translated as CASSRGEFGTEAFF.

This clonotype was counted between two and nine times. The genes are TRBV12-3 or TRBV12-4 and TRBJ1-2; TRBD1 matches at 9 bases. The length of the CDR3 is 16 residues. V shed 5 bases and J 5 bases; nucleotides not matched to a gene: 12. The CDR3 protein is CASSPNGGQGRYGYTF. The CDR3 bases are TGTGCCAGCAGTCCGAACGGGGGACAGGGCCGTTATGGCTACACCTTC.

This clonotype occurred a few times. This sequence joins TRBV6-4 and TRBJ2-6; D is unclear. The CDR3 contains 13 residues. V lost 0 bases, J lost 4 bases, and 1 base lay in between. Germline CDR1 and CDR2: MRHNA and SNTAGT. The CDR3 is CASSDSGANVLTF. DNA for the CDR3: TGTGCCAGCAGTGACTCGGGGGCCAACGTCCTGACTTTC.

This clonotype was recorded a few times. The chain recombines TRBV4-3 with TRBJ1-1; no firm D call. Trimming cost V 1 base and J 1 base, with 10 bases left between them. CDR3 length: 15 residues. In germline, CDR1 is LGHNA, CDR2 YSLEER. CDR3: CASSQGTTRNTEAFF. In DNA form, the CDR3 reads TGCGCCAGCAGCCAAGGTACCACCCGGAACACTGAAGCTTTCTTT.

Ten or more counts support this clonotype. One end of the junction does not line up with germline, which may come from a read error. DNA of the CDR3: TGCGCCAGCAGCTTGACAGGGGACTATGGCTACACCTTC. Translated: CASSLTGDYGYTF. The chain combines TRBV28 with TRBJ1-2; 8 nucleotides align to TRBD1. The CDR3 covers 13 residues. In germline, CDR1 is MDHEN, CDR2 SYDVKM.

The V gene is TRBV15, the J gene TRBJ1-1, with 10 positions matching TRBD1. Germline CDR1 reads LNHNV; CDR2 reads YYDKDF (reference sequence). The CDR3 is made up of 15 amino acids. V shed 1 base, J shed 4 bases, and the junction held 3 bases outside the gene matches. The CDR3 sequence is CATSRAGTGATEAFF. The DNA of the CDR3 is TGTGCCACCAGCAGAGCCGGGACAGGGGCCACTGAAGCTTTCTTT.